This T cell receptor beta chain was captured by sequencing in a study of OX40 agonist ivuxolimab in advanced cancers. About the study: Every patient in dose escalation had hepatocellular carcinoma, melanoma, renal cell or head and neck cancer.

General study results and limits: No determination was made of the antigen specificity of the expanded peripheral T cells. Within 6 weeks, CD4+ and CD8+ blood T cells expanded clonally at 0.1 to 3.0 mg/kg.

Concerning this clone itself: Antigen specificity is unknown.

Sequencing used immunoSEQ multiplex PCR; TCRdb keeps in-frame clones, though not all of them. The data show roughly 71,000 clones, around 90% seen once. The sample in question was CD4+ or CD8+ T cells sorted from blood, obtained in a trial of the OX40 agonist ivuxolimab. This TCR was sampled from an adult with an advanced solid tumor such as melanoma, head and neck, liver or kidney cancer.

DNA for the CDR3: TGTGCCAGCAGTGACTCTTGGGGCTACGAGCAGTACTTC. This sequence encodes CASSDSWGYEQYF. The rearrangement uses TRBV6-1 and TRBJ2-7; unclear D gene. The CDR3 is made up of 13 amino acids. Germline V CDR1 and CDR2: MNHNS, SASEGT. The V and J ends lost 3 bases and 3 bases respectively, with 9 bases between them.